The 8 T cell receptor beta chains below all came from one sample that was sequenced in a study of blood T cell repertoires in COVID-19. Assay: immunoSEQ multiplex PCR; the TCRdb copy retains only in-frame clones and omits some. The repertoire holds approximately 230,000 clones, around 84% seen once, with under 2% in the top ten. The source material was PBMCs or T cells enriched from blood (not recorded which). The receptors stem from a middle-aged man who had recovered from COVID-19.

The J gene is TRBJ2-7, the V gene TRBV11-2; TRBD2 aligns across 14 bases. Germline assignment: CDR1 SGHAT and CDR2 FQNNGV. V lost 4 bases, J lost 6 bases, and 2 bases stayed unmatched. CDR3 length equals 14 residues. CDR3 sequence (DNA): TGTGCCAGCAGCTCCGGGACTAGCGGGAGCGAGCAGTACTTC. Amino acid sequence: CASSSGTSGSEQYF.

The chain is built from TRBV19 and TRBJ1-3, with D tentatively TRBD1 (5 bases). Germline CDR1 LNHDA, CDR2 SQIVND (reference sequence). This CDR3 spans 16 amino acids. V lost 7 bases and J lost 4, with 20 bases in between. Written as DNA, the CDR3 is TGTGCCAGTACCTCAAGGGAGGGACTCGACGGAAACACCATATATTTT. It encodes CASTSREGLDGNTIYF.

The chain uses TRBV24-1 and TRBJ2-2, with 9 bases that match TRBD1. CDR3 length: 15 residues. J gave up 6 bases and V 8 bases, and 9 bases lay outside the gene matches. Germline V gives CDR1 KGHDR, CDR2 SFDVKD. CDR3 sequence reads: CATKDPQGAAGELFF. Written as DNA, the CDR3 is TGTGCCACCAAGGACCCACAGGGGGCGGCCGGGGAGCTGTTTTTT.

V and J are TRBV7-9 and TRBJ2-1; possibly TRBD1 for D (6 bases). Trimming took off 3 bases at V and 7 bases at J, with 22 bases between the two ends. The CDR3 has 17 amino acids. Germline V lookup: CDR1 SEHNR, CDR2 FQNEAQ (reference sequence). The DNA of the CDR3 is TGTGCCAGCAGCTTTCCGCTAACAGGGAATTCGAGGAATGAGCAGTTCTTC. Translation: CASSFPLTGNSRNEQFF.

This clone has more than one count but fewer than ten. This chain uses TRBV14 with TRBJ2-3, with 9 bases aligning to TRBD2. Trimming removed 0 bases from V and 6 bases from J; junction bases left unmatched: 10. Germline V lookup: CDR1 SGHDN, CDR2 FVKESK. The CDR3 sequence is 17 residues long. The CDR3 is CASSQDTRLAGTDTQYF. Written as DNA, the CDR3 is TGTGCCAGCAGCCAAGATACCCGTCTAGCGGGGACGGATACGCAGTATTTT.

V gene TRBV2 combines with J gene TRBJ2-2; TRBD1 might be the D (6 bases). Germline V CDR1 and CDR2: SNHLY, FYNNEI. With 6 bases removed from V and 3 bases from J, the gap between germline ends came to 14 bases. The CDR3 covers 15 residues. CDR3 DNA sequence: TGTGCCAGCAGGGGAAGGGCAGGGGACACCGGGGAGCTGTTTTTT. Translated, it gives CASRGRAGDTGELFF.

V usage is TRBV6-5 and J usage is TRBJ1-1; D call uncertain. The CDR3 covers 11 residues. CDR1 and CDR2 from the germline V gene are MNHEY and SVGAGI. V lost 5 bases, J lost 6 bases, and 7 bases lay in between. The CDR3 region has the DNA TGTGCCAGCAGTCCAGGCGCTGAAGCTTTCTTT. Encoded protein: CASSPGAEAFF.

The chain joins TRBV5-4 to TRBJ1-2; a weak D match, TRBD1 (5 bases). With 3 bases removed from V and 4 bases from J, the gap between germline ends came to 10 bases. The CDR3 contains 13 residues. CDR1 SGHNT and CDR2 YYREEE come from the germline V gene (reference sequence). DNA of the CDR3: TGTGCCAGCAGCTCGGAAAGGGGCTATGGCTACACCTTC. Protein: CASSSERGYGYTF.